These 19 T cell receptor beta chains were all obtained from the same sample, sequenced in a study of cytomegalovirus exposure and HLA in healthy donors. A multiplex PCR was run with 60 Vbeta primers and 13 Jbeta primers. TCRdb's table, derived via immunoSEQ multiplex PCR, lists solely in-frame clones and lacks some. The sample has some 110,000 clones, around 80% seen once. Material: PBMCs. All receptors derive from a woman between 18 and 29 years old in good health and CMV-seropositive.

The CDR3 protein is CASSLDRGRLWNQPQHF. The CDR3 region has the DNA TGTGCCAGTAGCCTAGACAGGGGGCGATTGTGGAATCAGCCCCAGCATTTT. This rearrangement joins TRBV19 to TRBJ1-5; 10 nucleotides line up with TRBD1. The V segment lost 6 bases and the J segment 4 bases; nucleotides outside the gene matches: 12. CDR1 is LNHDA and CDR2 is SQIVND in the germline V gene (reference sequence). This CDR3 comprises 17 residues.

This chain links TRBV7-3 with TRBJ2-1, with 9 bases that match TRBD2. CDR3 length: 12 amino acids. The V gene's germline CDR1 is SGHTA and CDR2 FQGTGA. Germline trimming cut 4 bases from V and 10 bases from J; bases unmatched to any gene: 2. The CDR3 DNA reads TGTGCCAGCAGCTCTACTAGCGGGGAGCAGTTCTTC. Residues: CASSSTSGEQFF.

The J gene is TRBJ1-1, the V gene TRBV5-1; D unresolved. Germline-derived CDR1 and CDR2 are SGHRS and YFSETQ. This CDR3 spans 11 amino acids. Trimming removed 2 bases at V and 6 bases at J, with 5 bases between. CDR3 loop: CASSFISEAFF. For the CDR3, the DNA is TGCGCCAGCAGCTTTATCTCTGAAGCTTTCTTT.

The chain links TRBV6-1 to TRBJ2-7; the D gene is possibly TRBD2 (6 bases). Germline V gives CDR1 MNHNS, CDR2 SASEGT. The CDR3 consists of 13 residues. V was clipped by 8 bases and J by 3 bases, with 14 bases between them. DNA of the CDR3: TGTGCCAGCCGAAACCAGGGACTCTACGAGCAGTACTTC. Translated: CASRNQGLYEQYF.

This clone was seen a few times. The gene calls are TRBV7-3 and TRBJ2-3; 7 bases fit TRBD2. Trimming removed 0 bases from V and 3 bases from J; junction bases left unmatched: 0. The CDR3 spans 14 residues. Germline V gene sequence: CDR1 SGHTA, CDR2 FQGTGA. CDR3 coding DNA: TGTGCCAGCAGCTTAACGGGAGGGACAGATACGCAGTATTTT. This gives the protein CASSLTGGTDTQYF.

V is TRBV27 and J is TRBJ2-7; tentative D call: TRBD2 (6 bases). Trimming took off 0 bases at V and 5 bases at J, with 14 bases between the two ends. This CDR3 contains 15 residues. Germline CDR1 and CDR2: MNHEY and SMNVEV (reference sequence). CDR3 protein: CASSLSRGGFNEQYF. The CDR3 DNA reads TGTGCCAGCAGTTTATCACGAGGAGGGTTCAACGAGCAGTACTTC.

The rearrangement joins TRBV7-8 to TRBJ1-2; tentative D call: TRBD1 (6 bases). Germline lookup yields CDR1 SGHVS and CDR2 FQNEAQ. The CDR3 totals 17 residues. V shed 0 bases and J shed 3 bases, with 17 bases lying between them. The CDR3 nucleotides read TGTGCCAGCAGCTTAGCGATTCGGGACATTCCTTACTATGGCTACACCTTC. It codes for CASSLAIRDIPYYGYTF.

The J gene is TRBJ2-6, the V gene TRBV18; D may be TRBD2 (6 bases). The CDR3 extends over 13 amino acids. Germline V gene sequence: CDR1 KGHSH, CDR2 LQKENI. The V and J ends lost 3 bases and 10 bases respectively, with 10 bases between them. CDR3 bases: TGTGCCAGCTCACCCTCGGGACTTAACGTCCTGACTTTC. Amino acids: CASSPSGLNVLTF.

The genes are TRBV28 and TRBJ2-5; D may be TRBD2 (5 bases). The V end lost 3 bases, the J end lost 5 bases, and 22 bases lay between the germline ends. Germline loops: CDR1 MDHEN, CDR2 SYDVKM. This CDR3 has 17 amino acids. CDR3 DNA: TGTGCCAGCAGTTTGCCTCCCCTAAGCGGAGCTCCGGAGACCCAGTACTTC. Translation: CASSLPPLSGAPETQYF.

V is TRBV6-5 and J is TRBJ2-7, with a possible D match to TRBD2 (5 bases). V shed 0 bases and J shed 6 bases, with 15 bases lying between them. CDR1 and CDR2 from the germline V gene are MNHEY and SVGAGI. This CDR3 is built from 15 residues. CDR3 DNA: TGTGCCAGCAGTTACTCCTGGTGGGAGAGAGGCGAGCAGTACTTC. Its protein product is CASSYSWWERGEQYF.

The CDR3 here is CASKQGGLGGGSSYEQYF. The DNA for the CDR3 is TGTGCCTCAAAACAGGGGGGGCTCGGCGGGGGTAGCTCCTACGAGCAGTACTTC. This chain connects TRBV30 to TRBJ2-7; D is perhaps TRBD1 (8 bases). CDR1 is GTSNPN and CDR2 is SVGIG in the germline V gene (reference sequence). V was trimmed by 7 bases and J by 0 bases, leaving 28 bases between them. The CDR3 spans 18 residues.

This rearrangement joins TRBV6-1 to TRBJ2-3; D is unresolved. Germline-derived CDR1 and CDR2 are MNHNS and SASEGT. The CDR3 sequence is 15 residues long. The V gene lost 4 bases and the J gene lost 0 bases, with 11 bases spanning the gap. The CDR3 region has the DNA TGTGCCAGCAGTGTTATAGCCACTAGCACAGATACGCAGTATTTT. Its protein is CASSVIATSTDTQYF.

The chain employs TRBV5-1 and TRBJ2-7; perhaps TRBD2 as D (7 bases). Germline V gene data show CDR1 as SGHRS and CDR2 as YFSETQ. This CDR3 has 13 residues. V was clipped by 4 bases and J by 12 bases, with 20 bases between them. The CDR3 coding sequence is TGCGCCAGCAGCCCCCTCGGGGGGCAGGGATGGTACTTC. It yields the protein CASSPLGGQGWYF. Filled out from reference TRBV5-1 and TRBJ2-7, the complete variable domain reads KAGVTQTPRYLIKTRGQQVTLSCSPISGHRSVSWYQQTPGQGLQFLFEYFSETQRNKGNFPGRFSGRQFSNSRSEMNVSTLELGDSALYLCASSPLGGQGWYFGPGTRLTVT.

J is TRBJ2-5 and V is TRBV5-4; 9 positions agree with TRBD2. This CDR3 has 16 residues. With V trimmed by 0 bases and J by 4 bases, 7 bases remained unmatched. CDR1 SGHNT and CDR2 YYREEE come from the germline V gene (reference sequence). CDR3 nucleotide sequence: TGTGCCAGCAGCTTGGACGGCGGGAGGGCCGGAGAGACCCAGTACTTC. Residues: CASSLDGGRAGETQYF.

V gene TRBV28 combines with J gene TRBJ2-5, with D perhaps matching TRBD2 (6 bases). V gave up 3 bases and J gave up 9 bases, with 8 bases separating them. Germline CDR1 is MDHEN and CDR2 is SYDVKM. This CDR3 has 11 amino acids. CDR3 protein: CASSLGGPQYF. The CDR3 region has the DNA TGTGCCAGCAGTTTGGGGGGACCCCAGTACTTC. The variable domain in full, with the rest retrieved from reference TRBV28 and TRBJ2-5, is DVKVTQSSRYLVKRTGEKVFLECVQDMDHENMFWYRQDPGLGLRLIYFSYDVKMKEKGDIPEGYSVSREKKERFSLILESASTNQTSMYLCASSLGGPQYFGPGTRLLVL.

V usage is TRBV6-1 and J usage is TRBJ2-1; D perhaps matches TRBD2 (5 bases). Germline assignment: CDR1 MNHNS and CDR2 SASEGT. This CDR3 contains 12 residues. Trimming pared 4 bases from V and 8 bases from J, leaving 9 bases between. The CDR3 sequence: CASSGSGDEQFF. The CDR3 region has the DNA TGTGCCAGCAGTGGAAGCGGTGATGAGCAGTTCTTC.

The chain recombines TRBV6-6 with TRBJ1-5; no definite D call. V lost 2 bases to trimming and J lost 5 bases, with 7 bases between them. From germline, CDR1 is MNHNY and CDR2 SVGAGI (reference sequence). The CDR3 is 13 amino acids. The CDR3 DNA sequence: TGTGCCAGCAGTTACACGACTGATCAGCCCCAGCATTTT. Its protein is CASSYTTDQPQHF.

The V and J genes are TRBV5-1 and TRBJ1-5, with 7 bases fitting TRBD1. The ends lost 2 bases at V and 5 bases at J; junction bases unmatched: 10. The CDR3 sequence is 16 residues long. The V gene's germline CDR1 is SGHRS and CDR2 YFSETQ. CDR3 nucleotides: TGCGCCAGCAGCTTCCGCCTGACAGGGTCCCATCAGCCCCAGCATTTT. This sequence encodes CASSFRLTGSHQPQHF.

This clone has a handful of counts. V is TRBV6-5 and J is TRBJ2-5; no firm D call. Trimming pared 5 bases from V and 5 bases from J, leaving 15 bases between. This CDR3 has 14 amino acids. Germline V gene data show CDR1 as MNHEY and CDR2 as SVGAGI. The CDR3, as DNA: TGTGCCAGCAGTGCAACAGTTGGTAGGGAGACCCAGTACTTC. Translated, it gives CASSATVGRETQYF.